These 11 T cell receptor beta chains were all obtained from the same sample, sequenced in a study of blood T cells in healthy people across ages. Combining a sample-barcoded 5' primer with a J-beta primer mix, a second PCR ran for about 7 to 12 cycles. MiXCR was run by TCRdb on the 5' RACE reads, yielding one entry per CDR3 protein. Seen here are 780,000 or so distinct CDR3 sequences, more than 55% observed once, and the top ten hold about 26%. The sample comprised blood. These receptors originate from a man aged 35-49 years in good health.

The V gene is TRBV21-1, the J gene TRBJ1-6; TRBD1, as called in the table, went unchecked against the DNA. TRBV21-1 is described as a pseudogene. This CDR3 region has 16 residues. The CDR3 reads CASSKEGDWADSPLHF. CDR3 in DNA: TGTGCCAGCAGCAAAGAGGGCGACTGGGCCGATTCACCCCTCCACTTT.

The chain employs TRBV12-3 or TRBV12-4 and TRBJ2-1; 7 bases are a match to TRBD1. The CDR3 has 15 residues. With V trimmed by 1 base and J by 6 bases, 6 bases remained unmatched. CDR3 in DNA: TGTGCCAGCAGTTTAGAAGGGGGCCTTGGCAATGAGCAGTTCTTC. Its protein is CASSLEGGLGNEQFF.

V gene TRBV24-1 combines with J gene TRBJ2-1, with 9 bases aligning to TRBD1. Trimming removed 4 bases from V and 3 bases from J; junction bases left unmatched: 6. CDR1 and CDR2 (germline): KGHDR, SFDVKD. The CDR3 consists of 16 residues. The CDR3 loop is CATSDLDRGDYNEQFF. The CDR3 DNA follows: TGTGCCACCAGTGACTTAGACAGGGGGGACTACAATGAGCAGTTCTTC.

The rearrangement joins TRBV7-9 to TRBJ1-4; TRBD1 aligns across 10 bases. Germline V gives CDR1 SEHNR, CDR2 FQNEAQ (reference sequence). The ends lost 5 bases at V and 0 bases at J; junction bases unmatched: 3. CDR3 length: 16 residues. The CDR3 coding sequence is TGTGCCAGCAGCCGGGGACAGGGGACAACTAATGAAAAACTGTTTTTT. Amino acids: CASSRGQGTTNEKLFF. Complete variable domain (other parts from reference TRBV7-9 and TRBJ1-4): DTGVSQNPRHKITKRGQNVTFRCDPISEHNRLYWYRQTLGQGPEFLTYFQNEAQLEKSRLLSDRFSAERPKGSFSTLEIQRTEQGDSAMYLCASSRGQGTTNEKLFFGSGTQLSVL.

The chain links TRBV7-9 to TRBJ2-7, with D tentatively TRBD1 (5 bases). The V gene lost 5 bases and the J gene lost 0 bases, with 17 bases spanning the gap. In germline, CDR1 is SEHNR, CDR2 FQNEAQ (reference sequence). The CDR3 totals 16 residues. In nucleotides, the CDR3 is TGTGCCAGCAGCCCACCTCCAGGGTCCCGCTCCTACGAGCAGTACTTC. It yields the protein CASSPPPGSRSYEQYF.

The chain couples TRBV7-2 to TRBJ1-1; 8 bases are a match to TRBD1. Germline assignment: CDR1 SGHTA and CDR2 FQGNSA. CDR3 length: 17 amino acids. V lost 2 bases and J lost 4; bases outside the gene matches: 12. CDR3 sequence: CASSLILDRVVGTEAFF. The CDR3 bases are TGTGCCAGCAGCTTAATCCTGGACAGGGTGGTAGGCACTGAAGCTTTCTTT.

Note on this clonotype: One end of the junction fails to match germline, which may point to a read error. The J gene is TRBJ2-5, the V gene TRBV7-7; 9 bases agree with TRBD1. The CDR3 runs to 17 residues. Germline V lookup: CDR1 SSHAT, CDR2 FNYEAQ (reference sequence). In DNA form, the CDR3 reads TGTGCTAGCAGCTTAGCGTTCCAGACAGGGGGTGGAGAGACCCAGTACTTC. This sequence encodes CASSLAFQTGGGETQYF. Filled out from reference TRBV7-7 and TRBJ2-5, the complete variable domain reads GAGVSQSPRYKVTKRGQDVTLRCDPISSHATLYWYQQALGQGPEFLTYFNYEAQPDKSGLPSDRFSAERPEGSISTLTIQRTEQRDSAMYRCASSLAFQTGGGETQYFGPGTRLLVL.

In this sample, this clonotype turned up many times. The J gene is TRBJ1-1, the V gene TRBV20-1; D unclear. V lost 6 bases, J lost 4 bases, and 9 bases lay in between. CDR1 and CDR2 from the germline V gene are DFQATT and SNEGSKA (reference sequence). The CDR3 is made up of 11 amino acids. CDR3 in DNA: TGCAGTGCCCCGGCGGGCACTGAAGCTTTCTTT. Protein sequence: CSAPAGTEAFF.

The chain couples TRBV6-1 to TRBJ2-1; no clear D. CDR1 is MNHNS and CDR2 is SASEGT in the germline V gene. The CDR3 totals 17 residues. Trimming took off 6 bases at V and 3 bases at J, with 21 bases between the two ends. CDR3 sequence: CASSKTIEARSYNEQFF. For the CDR3, the DNA is TGTGCCAGCAGCAAAACCATCGAGGCCAGAAGCTACAATGAGCAGTTCTTC.

This chain's CDR3 is CSVELQGDEQYF. The CDR3 region has the DNA TGCAGCGTTGAACTCCAGGGCGACGAGCAGTACTTC. V usage is TRBV29-1 and J usage is TRBJ2-5; D might be TRBD1 (5 bases). The last part of the DNA fits TRBJ2-7 better; the J call may be wrong. This CDR3 is 12 amino acids long. Germline V CDR1 and CDR2: SQVTM, ANQGSEA.

V gene TRBV4-3 combines with J gene TRBJ2-3; D is undetermined. V shed 0 bases and J shed 5 bases, with 6 bases lying between them. Germline V gene data show CDR1 as LGHNA and CDR2 as YSLEER. CDR3 length: 13 amino acids. CDR3 residues: CASSQDLLDTQYF. As DNA, the CDR3 is TGCGCCAGCAGCCAAGATCTGCTAGATACGCAGTATTTT.